This note documents a single T cell receptor beta chain sequence. Its antigen is unidentified. This record belongs to a study of cytomegalovirus exposure and HLA in healthy donors. Sequencing used immunoSEQ multiplex PCR; TCRdb keeps in-frame clones, though not all of them. The sample has some 170,000 clones, around nine tenths seen once. General observations from the study: TCR clusters originating in the first cohort tended to co-occur in the 110 or so validation repertoires, according to a later analysis.

This CDR3 is 13 amino acids long. The germline V and J ends were trimmed by 4 bases and 2 bases, with 8 bases remaining between them. Per germline, CDR1 SGHDN and CDR2 FVKESK. The sequenced sample was PBMCs. This chain connects TRBV14 to TRBJ1-1; TRBD1 might be the D (5 bases). This TCR came from a man aged 25 to 45 in good health and CMV-seropositive. CDR3: CASSRGSNTEAFF. The DNA for the CDR3 is TGTGCCAGCAGCCGGGGCTCCAACACTGAAGCTTTCTTT. Full variable domain (rest looked up from reference TRBV14 and TRBJ1-1): EAGVTQFPSHSVIEKGQTVTLRCDPISGHDNLYWYRRVMGKEIKFLLHFVKESKQDESGMPNNRFLAERTGGTYSTLKVQPAELEDSGVYFCASSRGSNTEAFFGQGTRLTVV.